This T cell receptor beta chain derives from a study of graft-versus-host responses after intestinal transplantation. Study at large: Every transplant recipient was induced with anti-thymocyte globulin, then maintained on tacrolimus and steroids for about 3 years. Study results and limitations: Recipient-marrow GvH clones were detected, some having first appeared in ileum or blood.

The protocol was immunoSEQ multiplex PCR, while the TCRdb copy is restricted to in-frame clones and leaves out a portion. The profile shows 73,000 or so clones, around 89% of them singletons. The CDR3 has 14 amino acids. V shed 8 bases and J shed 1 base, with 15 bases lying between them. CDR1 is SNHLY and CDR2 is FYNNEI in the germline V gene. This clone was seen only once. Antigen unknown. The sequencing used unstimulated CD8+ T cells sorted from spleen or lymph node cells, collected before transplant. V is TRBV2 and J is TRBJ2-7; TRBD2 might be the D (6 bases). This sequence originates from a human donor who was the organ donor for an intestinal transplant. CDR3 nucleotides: TGTGCCAGCGCTTACGGGGGACCATCCTACGAGCAGTACGTC. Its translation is CASAYGGPSYEQYV.